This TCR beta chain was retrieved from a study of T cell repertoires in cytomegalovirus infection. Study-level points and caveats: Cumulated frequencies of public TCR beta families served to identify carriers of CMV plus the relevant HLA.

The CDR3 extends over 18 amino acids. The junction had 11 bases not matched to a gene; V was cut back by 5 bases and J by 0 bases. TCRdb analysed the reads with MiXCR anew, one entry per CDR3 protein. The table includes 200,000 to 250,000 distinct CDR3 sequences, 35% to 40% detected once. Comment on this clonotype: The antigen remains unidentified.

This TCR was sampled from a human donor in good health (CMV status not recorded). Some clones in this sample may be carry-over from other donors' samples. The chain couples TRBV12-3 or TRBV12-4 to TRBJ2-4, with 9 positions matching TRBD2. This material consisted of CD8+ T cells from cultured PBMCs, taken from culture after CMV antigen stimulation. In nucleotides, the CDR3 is TGTGCCAGCAGTCTACGGGCAGCGGGGGGCCTAGCCAAAAACATTCAGTACTTC. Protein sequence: CASSLRAAGGLAKNIQYF.